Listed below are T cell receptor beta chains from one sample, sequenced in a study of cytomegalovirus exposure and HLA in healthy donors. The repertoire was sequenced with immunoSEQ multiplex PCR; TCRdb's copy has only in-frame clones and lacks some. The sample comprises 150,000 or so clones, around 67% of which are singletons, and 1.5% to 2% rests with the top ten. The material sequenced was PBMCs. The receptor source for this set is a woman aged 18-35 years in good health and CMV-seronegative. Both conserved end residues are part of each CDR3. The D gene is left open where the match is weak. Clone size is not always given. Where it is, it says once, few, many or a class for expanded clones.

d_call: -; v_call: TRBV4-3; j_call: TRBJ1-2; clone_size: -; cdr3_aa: CASSQGNSDVYGYTF; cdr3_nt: TGCGCCAGCAGCCAAGGGAACAGTGACGTCTATGGCTACACCTTC
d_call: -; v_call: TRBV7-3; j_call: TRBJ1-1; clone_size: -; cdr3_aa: CASSLNPQGSEAFF; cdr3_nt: TGTGCCAGCAGCTTAAATCCTCAGGGATCTGAAGCTTTCTTT
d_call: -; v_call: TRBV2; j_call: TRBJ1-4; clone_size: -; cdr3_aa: CASSGDTNSEVLKLFF; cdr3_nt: TGTGCCAGCAGTGGGGACACCAATTCAGAGGTTCTTAAGCTGTTTTTT
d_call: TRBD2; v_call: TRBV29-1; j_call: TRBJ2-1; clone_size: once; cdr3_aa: CSVEESQREGNEQFF; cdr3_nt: TGCAGCGTTGAAGAGTCGCAGCGGGAGGGCAATGAGCAGTTCTTC
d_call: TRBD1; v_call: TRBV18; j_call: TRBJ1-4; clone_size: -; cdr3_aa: CASSPPTGGREKLFF; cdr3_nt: TGTGCCAGCTCACCACCGACAGGGGGTCGAGAAAAACTGTTTTTT
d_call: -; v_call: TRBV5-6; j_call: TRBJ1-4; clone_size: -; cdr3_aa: CASSLGGSNEKLFF; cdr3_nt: TGTGCCAGCAGCTTGGGCGGTTCTAATGAAAAACTGTTTTTT
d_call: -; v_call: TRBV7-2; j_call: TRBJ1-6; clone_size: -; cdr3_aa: CASSPGTSGSSPLHF; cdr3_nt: TGTGCCAGCAGCCCCGGGACTTCGGGGAGTTCACCCCTCCACTTT
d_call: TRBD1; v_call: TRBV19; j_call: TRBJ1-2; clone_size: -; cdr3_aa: CASSMQQGQGVDGYTF; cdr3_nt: TGTGCCAGTAGTATGCAACAGGGACAGGGGGTAGATGGCTACACCTTC
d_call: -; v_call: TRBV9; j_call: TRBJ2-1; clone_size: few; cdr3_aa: CASSASLVRYNEQFF; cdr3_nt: TGTGCCAGCAGCGCCTCCTTAGTCAGGTACAATGAGCAGTTCTTC
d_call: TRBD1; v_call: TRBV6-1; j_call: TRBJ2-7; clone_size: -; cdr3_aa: CASSEFGQGYRGSEQYF; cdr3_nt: TGTGCCAGCAGTGAGTTCGGACAGGGGTATAGGGGAAGCGAGCAGTACTTC
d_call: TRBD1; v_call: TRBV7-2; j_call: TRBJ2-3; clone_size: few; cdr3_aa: CASSSRTGNTDTQYF; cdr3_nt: TGTGCCAGCAGCTCCCGGACAGGGAACACAGATACGCAGTATTTT
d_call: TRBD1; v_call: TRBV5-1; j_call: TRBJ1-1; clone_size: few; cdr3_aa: CASSSDQGGNTEAFF; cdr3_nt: TGCGCCAGCAGCTCAGACCAGGGGGGGAACACTGAAGCTTTCTTT
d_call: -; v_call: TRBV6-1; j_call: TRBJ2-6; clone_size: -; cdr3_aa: CASSAQGGSGANVLTF; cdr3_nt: TGTGCCAGCAGTGCTCAAGGGGGCTCTGGGGCCAACGTCCTGACTTTC
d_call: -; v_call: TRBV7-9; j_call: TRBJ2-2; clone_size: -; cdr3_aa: CASSLVGGPGELFF; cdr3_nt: TGTGCCAGCAGCTTAGTAGGAGGGCCCGGGGAGCTGTTTTTT
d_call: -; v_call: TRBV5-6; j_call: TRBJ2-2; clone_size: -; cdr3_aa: CASSFITGELFF; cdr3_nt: TGTGCCAGCAGCTTCATCACCGGGGAGCTGTTTTTT
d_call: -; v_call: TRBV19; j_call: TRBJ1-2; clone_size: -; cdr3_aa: CASSIDLGTSRGYTF; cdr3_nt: TGTGCCAGTAGTATAGATCTGGGGACATCCCGGGGCTACACCTTC
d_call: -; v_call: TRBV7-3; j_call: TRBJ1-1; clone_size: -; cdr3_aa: CASSSVVNTEAFF; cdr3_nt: TGTGCCAGCAGCTCGGTAGTGAACACTGAAGCTTTCTTT
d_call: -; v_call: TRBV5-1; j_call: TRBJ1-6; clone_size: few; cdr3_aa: CASSLEQGPQHF; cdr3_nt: TGCGCCAGCAGCTTGGAGCAGGGCCCCCAACACTTT
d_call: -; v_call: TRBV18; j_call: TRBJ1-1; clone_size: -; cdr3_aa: CASSQGAEAFF; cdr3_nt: TGTGCCAGCTCACAGGGAGCTGAAGCTTTCTTT
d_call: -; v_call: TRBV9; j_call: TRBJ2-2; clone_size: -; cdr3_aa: CASSVARTGELFF; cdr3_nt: TGTGCCAGCAGCGTAGCGCGTACCGGGGAGCTGTTTTTT
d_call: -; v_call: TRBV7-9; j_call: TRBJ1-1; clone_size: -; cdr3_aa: CASSPEGGTEAFF; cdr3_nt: TGTGCCAGCAGCCCCGAGGGTGGGACTGAAGCTTTCTTT
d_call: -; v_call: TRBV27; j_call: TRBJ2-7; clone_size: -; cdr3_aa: CASRQISSYEQYF; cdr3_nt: TGTGCCAGCAGACAAATCAGCTCCTACGAGCAGTACTTC
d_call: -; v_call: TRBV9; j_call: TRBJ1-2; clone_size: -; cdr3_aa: CASSVDPSAQPPGGYTF; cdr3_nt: TGTGCCAGCAGCGTAGACCCGTCGGCTCAGCCTCCGGGAGGCTACACCTTC
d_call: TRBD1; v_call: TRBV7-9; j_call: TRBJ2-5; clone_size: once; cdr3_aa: CASRPIGTGKETQYF; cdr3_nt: TGTGCCAGCAGACCTATAGGGACAGGCAAAGAGACCCAGTACTTC
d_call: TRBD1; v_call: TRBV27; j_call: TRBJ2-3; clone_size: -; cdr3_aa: CASSARDSYTDTQYF; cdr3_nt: TGTGCCAGCAGTGCCCGGGACAGTTACACAGATACGCAGTATTTT
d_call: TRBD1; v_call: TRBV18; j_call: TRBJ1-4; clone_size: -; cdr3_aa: CASSPFTTGGYEKLFF; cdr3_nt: TGTGCCAGCTCACCTTTCACGACAGGGGGTTATGAAAAACTGTTTTTT
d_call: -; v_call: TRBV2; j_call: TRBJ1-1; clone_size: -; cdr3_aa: CASSGHQNTEAFF; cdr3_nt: TGTGCCAGCAGTGGACACCAGAACACTGAAGCTTTCTTT
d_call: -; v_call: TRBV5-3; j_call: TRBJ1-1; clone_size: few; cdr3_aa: CARSLQGMNTEAFF; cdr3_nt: TGTGCCAGAAGCTTGCAGGGGATGAACACTGAAGCTTTCTTT
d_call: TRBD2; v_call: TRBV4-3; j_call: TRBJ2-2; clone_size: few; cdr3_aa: CASSQEAGRAGGELFF; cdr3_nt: TGCGCCAGCAGCCAAGAAGCCGGGAGGGCCGGCGGGGAGCTGTTTTTT
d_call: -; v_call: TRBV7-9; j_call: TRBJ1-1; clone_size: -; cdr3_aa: CASSLEGVSEAFF; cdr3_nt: TGTGCCAGCAGCTTGGAAGGGGTGTCTGAAGCTTTCTTT
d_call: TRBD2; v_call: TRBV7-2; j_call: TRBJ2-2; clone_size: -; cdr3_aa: CASSQAGANPGELFF; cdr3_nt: TGTGCCAGCAGCCAAGCGGGGGCAAATCCCGGGGAGCTGTTTTTT
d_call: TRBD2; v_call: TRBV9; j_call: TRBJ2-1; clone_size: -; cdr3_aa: CASRAVGTSAYNEQFF; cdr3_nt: TGTGCCAGCAGAGCGGTAGGGACTAGCGCCTACAATGAGCAGTTCTTC
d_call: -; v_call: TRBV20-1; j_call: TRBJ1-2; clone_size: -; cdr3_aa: CSASSVRGYTF; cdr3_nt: TGCAGTGCTAGCTCGGTGCGGGGCTACACCTTC
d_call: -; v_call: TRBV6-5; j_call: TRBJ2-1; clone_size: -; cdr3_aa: CASSTPGLGYNEQFF; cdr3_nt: TGTGCCAGCAGTACGCCGGGACTTGGGTACAATGAGCAGTTCTTC
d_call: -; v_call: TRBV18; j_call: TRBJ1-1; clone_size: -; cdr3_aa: CASSPPWGRNTEAFF; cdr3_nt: TGTGCCAGCTCACCACCGTGGGGGCGGAACACTGAAGCTTTCTTT
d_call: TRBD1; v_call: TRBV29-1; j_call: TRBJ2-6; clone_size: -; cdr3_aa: CSVLGGTGEGTGANVLTF; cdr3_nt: TGCAGCGTCCTCGGGGGGACAGGGGAAGGCACTGGGGCCAACGTCCTGACTTTC
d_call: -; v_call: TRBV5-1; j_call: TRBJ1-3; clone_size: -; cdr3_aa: CASSLNRDSSGNTIYF; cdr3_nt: TGCGCCAGCAGCTTAAACAGGGATAGCTCTGGAAACACCATATATTTT
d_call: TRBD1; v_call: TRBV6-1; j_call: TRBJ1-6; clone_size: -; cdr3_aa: CASSVRDRDNSPLHF; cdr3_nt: TGTGCCAGCAGTGTTCGGGACAGGGACAATTCACCCCTCCACTTT
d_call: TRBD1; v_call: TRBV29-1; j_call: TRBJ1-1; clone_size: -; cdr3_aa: CSVADRGNTEAFF; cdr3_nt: TGCAGCGTAGCGGACAGGGGGAACACTGAAGCTTTCTTT
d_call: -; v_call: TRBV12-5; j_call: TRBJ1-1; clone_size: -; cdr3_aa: CASGQDYTEAFF; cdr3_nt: TGTGCTAGTGGTCAAGACTACACTGAAGCTTTCTTT
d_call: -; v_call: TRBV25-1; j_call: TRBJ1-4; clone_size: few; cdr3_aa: CASSAAGTLNEKLFF; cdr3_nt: TGTGCCAGCAGTGCCGCAGGGACACTTAATGAAAAACTGTTTTTT
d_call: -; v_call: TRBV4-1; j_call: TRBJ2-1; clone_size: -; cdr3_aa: CASSQGRRGGDNEQFF; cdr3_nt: TGCGCCAGCAGCCAGGGTAGGCGGGGCGGGGACAATGAGCAGTTCTTC
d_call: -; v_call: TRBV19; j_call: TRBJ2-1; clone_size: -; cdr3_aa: CASKDYSRYNEQFF; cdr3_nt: TGTGCCAGTAAAGACTACTCTCGATACAATGAGCAGTTCTTC
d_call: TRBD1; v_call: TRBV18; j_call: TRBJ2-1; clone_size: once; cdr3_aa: CASSPSGQGARGEQFF; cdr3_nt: TGTGCCAGCTCACCGAGTGGACAGGGGGCGAGGGGTGAGCAGTTCTTC
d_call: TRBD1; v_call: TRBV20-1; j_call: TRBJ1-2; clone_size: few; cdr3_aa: CSAPGQGVSTF; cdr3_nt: TGCAGTGCTCCGGGACAGGGTGTTTCCACCTTC
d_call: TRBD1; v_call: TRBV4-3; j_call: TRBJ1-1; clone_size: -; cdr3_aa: CASSQDSPGGMNTEAFF; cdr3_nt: TGCGCCAGCAGCCAAGATAGCCCAGGGGGGATGAACACTGAAGCTTTCTTT